These 27 T cell receptor beta chains share one sample of origin, sequenced in a study of T-cell memory formation after mild COVID-19. TCRdb redid the calling of the 5' RACE reads with MiXCR, one entry per CDR3 protein. In the table there are 75,000 to 90,000 distinct CDR3 sequences, around 14% of which are singletons. Sequenced material: PBMCs or a T cell subset sorted from them (not recorded which). All receptors derive from an adult woman who had mild COVID-19 (a few samples of this study predate the infection). Cell type and time point are not known.

In its sample, this clonotype was seen a few times. This rearrangement joins TRBV2 to TRBJ1-1; maybe TRBD1 (5 bases). CDR1 and CDR2 (germline): SNHLY, FYNNEI. This CDR3 is built from 17 residues. Trimming took 3 bases from V and 0 from J, leaving 17 bases between them. This CDR3 reads CASSDLPQGAMNTEAFF. In DNA, the CDR3 is TGTGCCAGCAGTGACCTACCGCAGGGAGCAATGAACACTGAAGCTTTCTTT.

In this sample, this clonotype turned up a few times. This chain joins TRBV4-1 and TRBJ2-3; 10 positions agree with TRBD2. The trim removed 1 base at V and 0 bases at J, leaving 1 base unmatched. CDR3 length equals 16 residues. Germline CDR1 is MGHRA and CDR2 is YSYEKL. The CDR3 protein is CASSQASGGSTDTQYF. CDR3 DNA: TGCGCCAGCAGCCAAGCTAGCGGGGGAAGCACAGATACGCAGTATTTT.

V and J are TRBV29-1 and TRBJ2-1; D is ambiguous. The CDR3 sequence is 11 residues long. V was cut by 5 bases and J by 9 bases, with 11 bases left in between. CDR1 and CDR2 (germline): SQVTM, ANQGSEA. The CDR3 is CSVIKLGEQFF. CDR3 coding DNA: TGCAGCGTTATTAAGCTGGGTGAGCAGTTCTTC.

This clonotype was detected a few times. The chain couples TRBV20-1 to TRBJ2-7, with a tentative D call TRBD2 (6 bases). V dropped 2 bases and J dropped 3 bases, with 8 bases sitting between them. Per the germline V gene, CDR1 is DFQATT and CDR2 is SNEGSKA (reference sequence). The CDR3 has 12 residues. CDR3 in DNA: TGCAGTGCTAGATCCGGGGGCTACGAGCAGTACTTC. This gives the protein CSARSGGYEQYF.

This clonotype was seen a handful of times. This chain links TRBV13 with TRBJ2-7; TRBD2 aligns across 10 bases. The J segment lost 0 bases and the V segment lost 4 bases, leaving 6 bases of the junction unmatched. This CDR3 contains 16 residues. Looked up from germline, CDR1 is PRHDT and CDR2 is FYEKMQ (reference sequence). The CDR3 DNA is TGTGCCAGCAGCTCACGGCTAGCGGGGGTCTCCTACGAGCAGTACTTC. Protein product: CASSSRLAGVSYEQYF.

In this sample, this clonotype turned up many times. The V gene is TRBV6-5, the J gene TRBJ2-2; D is unclear. The CDR3 has 14 amino acids. The germline CDR1 and CDR2 sequences are MNHEY and SVGAGI. Trimming took 5 bases from V and 0 from J, leaving 7 bases between them. This CDR3 reads CASSLASNTGELFF. CDR3 bases: TGTGCCAGCAGTCTTGCCTCGAACACCGGGGAGCTGTTTTTT.

This clonotype was detected only a few times. The chain links TRBV20-1 to TRBJ1-1; tentatively, D is TRBD1 (5 bases). V shed 2 bases and J shed 6 bases, with 10 bases lying between them. Germline CDR1 reads DFQATT; CDR2 reads SNEGSKA (reference sequence). This CDR3 contains 12 residues. CDR3 loop: CSARQGAPEAFF. CDR3 DNA sequence: TGCAGTGCTAGACAGGGAGCTCCTGAAGCTTTCTTT.

The V gene is TRBV7-9, the J gene TRBJ2-1; 8 nucleotides match TRBD2. This CDR3 spans 12 amino acids. V dropped 11 bases and J dropped 10; count of bases not matched to a gene: 10. The V gene's germline CDR1 is SEHNR and CDR2 FQNEAQ (reference sequence). Written as DNA, the CDR3 is TGTGCCGGGCGATACGGGGGGGCGGAGCAGTTCTTC. This codes for CAGRYGGAEQFF. Combining the CDR3 with reference TRBV7-9 and TRBJ2-1 gives the whole variable domain DTGVSQNPRHKITKRGQNVTFRCDPISEHNRLYWYRQTLGQGPEFLTYFQNEAQLEKSRLLSDRFSAERPKGSFSTLEIQRTEQGDSAMYLCAGRYGGAEQFFGPGTRLTVL.

This clonotype was seen a handful of times. This chain uses TRBV4-1 with TRBJ2-1; no reliable D call. V was clipped by 0 bases and J by 0 bases, with 12 bases between them. In germline, CDR1 is MGHRA, CDR2 YSYEKL. This CDR3 comprises 17 residues. For the CDR3, the DNA is TGCGCCAGCAGCCAAGATCACCGCCCGAGCTCCTACAATGAGCAGTTCTTC. It specifies CASSQDHRPSSYNEQFF.

The chain carries TRBV29-1 and TRBJ2-3; D may correspond to TRBD1 or TRBD2 (5 bases each). Looked up from germline, CDR1 is SQVTM and CDR2 is ANQGSEA. V lost 3 bases and J 4 bases, leaving 23 bases between the germline ends. This CDR3 has 17 residues. The CDR3: CSVEGPWTARGADTQYF. The DNA of the CDR3 is TGCAGCGTTGAGGGACCTTGGACTGCCCGAGGGGCAGATACGCAGTATTTT.

Only a few counts were recorded for this clonotype. The gene calls are TRBV12-3 or TRBV12-4 and TRBJ2-2; D may correspond to TRBD1 or TRBD2 (5 bases each). The V gene lost 5 bases and the J gene lost 4 bases, with 11 bases spanning the gap. The CDR3 runs 14 residues. CDR3 sequence reads: CASSPAGTTGELFF. As DNA, the CDR3 is TGTGCCAGCAGTCCAGCAGGGACCACCGGGGAGCTGTTTTTT.

The CDR3 spells CSVRTGTQETQYF. For the CDR3, the DNA is TGCAGCGTCCGGACGGGGACCCAAGAGACCCAGTACTTC. The gene calls are TRBV29-1 and TRBJ2-5; D is possibly TRBD1 or TRBD2 (5 bases each). The germline V gene has CDR1 SQVTM and CDR2 ANQGSEA. The CDR3 loop spans 13 amino acids. V lost 6 bases and J 1 base, leaving 12 bases between the germline ends.

The chain uses TRBV29-1 and TRBJ1-5; D is ambiguous. Looked up from germline, CDR1 is SQVTM and CDR2 is ANQGSEA. This CDR3 contains 12 residues. V shed 4 bases and J shed 4 bases, with 8 bases lying between them. DNA for the CDR3: TGCAGCGTTGGGACTCGTAATCAGCCCCAGCATTTT. Translation: CSVGTRNQPQHF.

This clonotype was observed a few times. This chain joins TRBV19 and TRBJ2-1; the D gene is possibly TRBD1 (5 bases). The CDR3 extends over 13 amino acids. Per germline, CDR1 LNHDA and CDR2 SQIVND (reference sequence). Trimming shortened V by 6 bases and J by 6 bases, and 12 bases separated the two germline ends. CDR3 nucleotide sequence: TGTGCCAGTAGCCAGACAGAAATCAATGAGCAGTTCTTC. It specifies CASSQTEINEQFF. The variable domain in full, with the rest retrieved from reference TRBV19 and TRBJ2-1, is DGGITQSPKYLFRKEGQNVTLSCEQNLNHDAMYWYRQDPGQGLRLIYYSQIVNDFQKGDIAEGYSVSREKKESFPLTVTSAQKNPTAFYLCASSQTEINEQFFGPGTRLTVL.

The chain links TRBV12-3 or TRBV12-4 to TRBJ2-1; maybe TRBD1 (5 bases). The CDR3 totals 12 residues. Trimming cost V 3 bases and J 7 bases, with 7 bases left between them. CDR3 in amino acids: CASSLYRNEQFF. In DNA, the CDR3 is TGTGCCAGCAGTTTGTACAGGAATGAGCAGTTCTTC.

This clonotype was seen more than once but under ten times. J is TRBJ2-1 and V is TRBV28; a weak D match, TRBD1 (6 bases). Per germline, CDR1 MDHEN and CDR2 SYDVKM. The CDR3 spans 15 residues. The V gene lost 6 bases and the J gene lost 0 bases, with 12 bases spanning the gap. In nucleotides, the CDR3 is TGTGCCAGCAGATCTACAGGGAGCTCCTACAATGAGCAGTTCTTC. It yields the protein CASRSTGSSYNEQFF.

This clonotype has ten or more counts. V and J are TRBV7-8 and TRBJ2-1; 9 bases agree with TRBD1. Looked up from germline, CDR1 is SGHVS and CDR2 is FQNEAQ. The CDR3 runs to 20 residues. Losses at the gene ends were 4 bases for V and 2 bases for J; bases not matched to a gene: 18. DNA of the CDR3: TGTGCCAGCAGCTCCCCCGGAACAGGGGGCGATGATGGGGCCTACAATGAGCAGTTCTTC. Translated: CASSSPGTGGDDGAYNEQFF.

This clonotype was picked up a small number of times. The chain recombines TRBV7-2 with TRBJ2-1; possibly TRBD2 for D (7 bases). Trimming took 0 bases from V and 5 from J, leaving 17 bases between them. The germline CDR1 and CDR2 sequences are SGHTA and FQGNSA. CDR3 length: 17 residues. The CDR3 reads CASSLAWRGQPDNEQFF. The CDR3 DNA follows: TGTGCCAGCAGCTTAGCGTGGCGGGGGCAGCCTGACAATGAGCAGTTCTTC.

This clonotype was observed once. J is TRBJ2-3 and V is TRBV5-1; TRBD2 might be the D (6 bases). Germline CDR1 reads SGHRS; CDR2 reads YFSETQ. This CDR3 contains 15 residues. Trimming took off 6 bases at V and 1 base at J, with 15 bases between the two ends. CDR3 sequence reads: CASIRGSGGTDTQYF. CDR3 DNA sequence: TGCGCCAGCATCCGAGGTAGCGGAGGCACAGATACGCAGTATTTT.

This clonotype turned up a few times. The chain joins TRBV5-1 to TRBJ2-7, with D perhaps assigned TRBD1 or TRBD2 (5 bases each). The CDR3 totals 14 residues. The germline gives CDR1 SGHRS, CDR2 YFSETQ. The ends were cut back, 5 bases at V and 4 bases at J, with 16 bases in the middle. Written as DNA, the CDR3 is TGCGCCAGCAGTCCCGGGACGGCATTGTACGAGCAGTACTTC. Translated, it gives CASSPGTALYEQYF.

This clonotype has just a few counts. This chain connects TRBV15 to TRBJ1-5; D uncertain. This CDR3 contains 14 residues. Per the germline V gene, CDR1 is LNHNV and CDR2 is YYDKDF (reference sequence). Between the trimmed V and J ends, which lost 1 base and 7 bases, there was a span of 11 bases. CDR3 coding DNA: TGTGCCACCAGCAGAGTCTCAGCGTTCCAGCCCCAGCATTTT. Translating it yields CATSRVSAFQPQHF.

The chain carries TRBV3-1 and TRBJ2-1; no reliable D call. CDR1 and CDR2 from the germline V gene are LGHDT and YNNKEL (reference sequence). Trimming shortened V by 2 bases and J by 6 bases, and 14 bases separated the two germline ends. The CDR3 is 15 residues long. The DNA of the CDR3 is TGTGCCAGCAGCCAACTTTCCACCCCAGCCAATGAGCAGTTCTTC. This encodes CASSQLSTPANEQFF.

V gene TRBV2 combines with J gene TRBJ2-7; TRBD1 matches 7 bases. The CDR3 totals 15 residues. The ends lost 2 bases at V and 2 bases at J; junction bases unmatched: 6. Germline V gene lookup returns CDR1 SNHLY and CDR2 FYNNEI. CDR3 in amino acids: CASSETAGGPYEQYF. The DNA for the CDR3 is TGTGCCAGCAGTGAAACTGCAGGGGGACCCTACGAGCAGTACTTC.

The CDR3 spells CASSLFYGLAGGTSYNEQFF. The CDR3 nucleotides read TGTGCCAGCAGCTTATTTTACGGACTAGCGGGAGGTACCTCCTACAATGAGCAGTTCTTC. This chain joins TRBV11-2 and TRBJ2-1, with TRBD2 identical over 14 bases. V gave up 2 bases and J gave up 0 bases; unmatched junction bases: 9. Looked up from germline, CDR1 is SGHAT and CDR2 is FQNNGV. The CDR3 contains 20 residues. Full variable domain (missing parts from reference TRBV11-2 and TRBJ2-1): EAGVAQSPRYKIIEKRQSVAFWCNPISGHATLYWYQQILGQGPKLLIQFQNNGVVDDSQLPKDRFSAERLKGVDSTLKIQPAKLEDSAVYLCASSLFYGLAGGTSYNEQFFGPGTRLTVL.

This clonotype was detected a few times. The rearrangement uses TRBV24-1 and TRBJ1-2, with D perhaps matching TRBD1 (5 bases). Trimming took 7 bases from V and 0 from J, leaving 8 bases between them. CDR1 and CDR2 from the germline V gene are KGHDR and SFDVKD. CDR3 length: 13 amino acids. The CDR3 sequence: CATSADTNYGYTF. The DNA of the CDR3 is TGTGCCACCAGCGCGGACACTAACTATGGCTACACCTTC.

The genes are TRBV19 and TRBJ2-7; 12 bases match TRBD2. J lost 3 bases, V lost 5 bases, and 8 bases had no gene match. This CDR3 spans 16 amino acids. Germline V CDR1 and CDR2: LNHDA, SQIVND (reference sequence). The CDR3 protein is CASSVRTSGMSYEQYF. DNA of the CDR3: TGTGCCAGTAGTGTCAGGACTAGCGGGATGAGCTACGAGCAGTACTTC.

Remarks on this clonotype: A read error may explain this, as a much larger clone is one base away. The V gene is TRBV5-6, the J gene TRBJ2-7, with D unclear. The length of the CDR3 is 14 residues. Trimming stripped 4 bases from V and 2 bases from J, with 13 bases between. Germline assignment: CDR1 SGHDT and CDR2 YYEEEE. CDR3 nucleotides: TGTGCCAGCAGCGAGACATGGGATGCCTACGAGCAGTACTTC. Translation gives CASSETWDAYEQYF.